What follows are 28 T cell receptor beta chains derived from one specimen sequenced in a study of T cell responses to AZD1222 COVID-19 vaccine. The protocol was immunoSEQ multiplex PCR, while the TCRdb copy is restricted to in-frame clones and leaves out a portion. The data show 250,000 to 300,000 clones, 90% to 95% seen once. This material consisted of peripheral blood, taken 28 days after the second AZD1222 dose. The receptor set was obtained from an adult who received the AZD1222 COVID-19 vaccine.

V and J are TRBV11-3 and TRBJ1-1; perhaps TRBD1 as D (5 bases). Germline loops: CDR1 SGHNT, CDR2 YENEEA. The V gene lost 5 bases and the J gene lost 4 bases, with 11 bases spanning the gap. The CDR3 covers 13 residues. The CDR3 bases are TGTGCCAGCAGCCTGGGGGTTGTCACTGAAGCTTTCTTT. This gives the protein CASSLGVVTEAFF.

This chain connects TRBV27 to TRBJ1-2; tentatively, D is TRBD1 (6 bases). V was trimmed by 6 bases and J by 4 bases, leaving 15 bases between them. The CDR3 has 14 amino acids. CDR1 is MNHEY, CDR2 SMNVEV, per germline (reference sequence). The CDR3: CASRGHFPSYGYTF. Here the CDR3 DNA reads TGTGCCAGCAGGGGACACTTCCCTTCCTATGGCTACACCTTC.

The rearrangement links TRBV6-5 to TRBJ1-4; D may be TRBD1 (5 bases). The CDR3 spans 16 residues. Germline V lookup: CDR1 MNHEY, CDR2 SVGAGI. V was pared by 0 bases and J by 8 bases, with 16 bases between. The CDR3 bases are TGTGCCAGCAGTTACTCGTCGGAAGGGGAAAGGGAAAAACTGTTTTTT. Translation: CASSYSSEGEREKLFF.

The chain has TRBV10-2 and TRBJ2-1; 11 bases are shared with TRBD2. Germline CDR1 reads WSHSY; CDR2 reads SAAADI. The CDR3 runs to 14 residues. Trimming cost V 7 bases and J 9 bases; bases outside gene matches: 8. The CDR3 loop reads CASIIAGGQGEQFF. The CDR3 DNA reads TGCGCCAGCATTATAGCGGGAGGGCAAGGTGAGCAGTTCTTC.

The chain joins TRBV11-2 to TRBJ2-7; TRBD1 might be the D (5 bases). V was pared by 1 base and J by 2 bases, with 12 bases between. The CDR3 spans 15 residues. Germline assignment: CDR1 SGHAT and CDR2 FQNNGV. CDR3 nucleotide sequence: TGTGCCAGCAGCTTAGTGACAGTGGGCGCCTACGAGCAGTACTTC. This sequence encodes CASSLVTVGAYEQYF.

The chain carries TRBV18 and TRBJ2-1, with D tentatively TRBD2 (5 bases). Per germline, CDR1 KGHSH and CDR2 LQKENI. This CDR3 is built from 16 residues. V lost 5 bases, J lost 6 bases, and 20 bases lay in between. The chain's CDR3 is CASSSGWAADLNEQFF. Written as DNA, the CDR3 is TGTGCCAGCTCAAGCGGTTGGGCAGCGGACCTCAATGAGCAGTTCTTC.

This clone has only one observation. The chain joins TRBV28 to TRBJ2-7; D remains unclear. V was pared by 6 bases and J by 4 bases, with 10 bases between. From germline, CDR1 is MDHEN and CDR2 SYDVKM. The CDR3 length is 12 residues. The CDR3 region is CASSSKPYEQYF. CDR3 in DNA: TGTGCCAGCAGCTCCAAACCTTACGAGCAGTACTTC. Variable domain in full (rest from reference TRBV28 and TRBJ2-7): DVKVTQSSRYLVKRTGEKVFLECVQDMDHENMFWYRQDPGLGLRLIYFSYDVKMKEKGDIPEGYSVSREKKERFSLILESASTNQTSMYLCASSSKPYEQYFGPGTRLTVT.

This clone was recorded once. In nucleotides, the CDR3 is TGCGCCAGCAGCCCCTCCGGGACAGACACTGAAGCTTTCTTT. This codes for CASSPSGTDTEAFF. This sequence joins TRBV5-1 and TRBJ1-1; 7 nucleotides agree with TRBD1. The CDR3 has 14 amino acids. Germline V gene lookup returns CDR1 SGHRS and CDR2 YFSETQ. With V trimmed by 4 bases and J by 3 bases, 6 bases remained unmatched.

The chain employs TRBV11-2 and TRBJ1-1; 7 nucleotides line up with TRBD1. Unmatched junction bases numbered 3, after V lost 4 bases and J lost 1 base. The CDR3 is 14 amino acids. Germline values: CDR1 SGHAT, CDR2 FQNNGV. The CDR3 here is CASSYYRGNTEAFF. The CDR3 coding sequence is TGTGCCAGCAGCTATTACAGGGGGAACACTGAAGCTTTCTTT.

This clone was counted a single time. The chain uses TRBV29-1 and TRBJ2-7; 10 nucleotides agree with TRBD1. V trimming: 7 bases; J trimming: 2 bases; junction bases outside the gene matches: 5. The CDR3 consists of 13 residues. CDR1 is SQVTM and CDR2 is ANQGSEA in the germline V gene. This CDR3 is CSAGQGTPYEQYF. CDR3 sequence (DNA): TGCAGCGCGGGACAGGGGACTCCCTACGAGCAGTACTTC.

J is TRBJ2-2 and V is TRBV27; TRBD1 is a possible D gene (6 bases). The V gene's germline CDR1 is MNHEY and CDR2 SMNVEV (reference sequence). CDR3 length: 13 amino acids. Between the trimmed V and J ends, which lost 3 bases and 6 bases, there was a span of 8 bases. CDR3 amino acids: CASSFSGAGELFF. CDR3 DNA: TGTGCCAGCAGTTTCTCAGGGGCCGGGGAGCTGTTTTTT.

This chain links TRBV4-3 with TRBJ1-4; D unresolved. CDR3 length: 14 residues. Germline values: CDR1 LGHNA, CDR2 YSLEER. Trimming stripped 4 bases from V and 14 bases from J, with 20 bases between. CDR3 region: CASSLDAGSRALFF. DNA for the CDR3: TGCGCCAGCAGCCTCGACGCAGGTAGCCGAGCGCTGTTTTTT.

The chain's CDR3 is CASSEWGVTEAFF. DNA for the CDR3: TGTGCCAGCAGTGAATGGGGGGTCACTGAAGCTTTCTTT. The V call is TRBV25-1, the J call TRBJ1-1, with D possibly being TRBD1 (5 bases). V lost 1 base and J lost 4, with 7 bases in between. Germline V CDR1 and CDR2: MGHDK, SYGVNS. The CDR3 contains 13 residues.

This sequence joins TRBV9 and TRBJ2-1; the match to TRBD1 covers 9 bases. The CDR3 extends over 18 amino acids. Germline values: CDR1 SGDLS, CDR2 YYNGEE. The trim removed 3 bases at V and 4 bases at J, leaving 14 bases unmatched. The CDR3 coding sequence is TGTGCCAGCAGCGCCCCGAGAATTACAGGGGGCCGTTACAATGAGCAGTTCTTC. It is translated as CASSAPRITGGRYNEQFF.

The CDR3 region has the DNA TGTGCCAGCAGCGTAAGCAATAGCGGGGAGCTGTTTTTT. Translated, it gives CASSVSNSGELFF. The chain is built from TRBV9 and TRBJ2-2, with D unclear. V lost 1 base and J lost 7, with 8 bases in between. In germline, CDR1 is SGDLS, CDR2 YYNGEE. The CDR3 totals 13 residues.

CDR3 DNA: TGTGCCAGCAGTTTCGGACAGGGTTACAATGAGCAGTTCTTC. Encoded protein: CASSFGQGYNEQFF. The chain carries TRBV28 and TRBJ2-1; 8 nucleotides agree with TRBD1. CDR3 length: 14 amino acids. Germline V CDR1 and CDR2: MDHEN, SYDVKM. Trimming took 3 bases from V and 4 from J; bases not matched to a gene: 2.

The CDR3 DNA reads TGTGCCAGCTCATACGGATCCTTATACGAGCAGTACTTC. Protein: CASSYGSLYEQYF. The chain couples TRBV18 to TRBJ2-7, with D uncertain. CDR1 is KGHSH, CDR2 LQKENI, per germline. Trimming pared 5 bases from V and 4 bases from J, leaving 12 bases between. This CDR3 spans 13 amino acids. The entire variable domain, with the rest obtained from reference TRBV18 and TRBJ2-7, is as follows: NAGVMQNPRHLVRRRGQEARLRCSPMKGHSHVYWYRQLPEEGLKFMVYLQKENIIDESGMPKERFSAEFPKEGPSILRIQQVVRGDSAAYFCASSYGSLYEQYFGPGTRLTVT.

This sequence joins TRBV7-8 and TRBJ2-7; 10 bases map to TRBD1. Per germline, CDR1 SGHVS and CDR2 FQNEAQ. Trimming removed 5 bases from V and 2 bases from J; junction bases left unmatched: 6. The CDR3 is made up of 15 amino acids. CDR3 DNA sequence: TGTGCCAGCAGCCCCCAGGGACAGGGGCCCTACGAGCAGTACTTC. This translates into CASSPQGQGPYEQYF.

This CDR3 reads CAGAEHLNTEAFF. The CDR3, as DNA: TGTGCCGGGGCAGAGCATTTGAACACTGAAGCTTTCTTT. This chain links TRBV18 with TRBJ1-1, with a tentative D call TRBD1 (5 bases). Trimming left V 11 bases short and J 0 bases short, with 13 bases between. The CDR3 has 13 residues. Germline V gene data show CDR1 as KGHSH and CDR2 as LQKENI.

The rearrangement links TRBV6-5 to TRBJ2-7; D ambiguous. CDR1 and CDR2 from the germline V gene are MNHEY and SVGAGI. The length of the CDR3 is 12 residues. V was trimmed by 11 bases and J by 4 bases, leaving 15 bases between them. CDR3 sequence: CAVTVDSYEQYF. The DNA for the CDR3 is TGTGCCGTCACAGTGGATTCATACGAGCAGTACTTC.

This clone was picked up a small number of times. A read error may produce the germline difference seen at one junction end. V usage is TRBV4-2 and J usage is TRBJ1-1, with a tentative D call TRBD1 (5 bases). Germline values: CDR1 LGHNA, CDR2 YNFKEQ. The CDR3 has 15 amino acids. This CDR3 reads CAGADPDGVKTEAFF. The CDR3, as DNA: TGTGCCGGGGCCGACCCCGATGGGGTGAAAACTGAAGCTTTCTTT.

The CDR3 sequence: CASSLAVGNTEAFF. The CDR3 DNA reads TGTGCCAGCAGCTTAGCGGTCGGCAACACTGAAGCTTTCTTT. The chain links TRBV11-2 to TRBJ1-1; D is ambiguous. CDR1 is SGHAT, CDR2 FQNNGV, per germline. The CDR3 runs to 14 residues. V gave up 1 base and J gave up 2 bases, with 8 bases separating them. Using reference TRBV11-2 and TRBJ1-1 for the parts outside the CDR3, the full variable domain is EAGVAQSPRYKIIEKRQSVAFWCNPISGHATLYWYQQILGQGPKLLIQFQNNGVVDDSQLPKDRFSAERLKGVDSTLKIQPAKLEDSAVYLCASSLAVGNTEAFFGQGTRLTVV.

In nucleotides, the CDR3 is TGTGCCAGCAGCCCCGACCCTTCCACAGATACGCAGTATTTT. It yields the protein CASSPDPSTDTQYF. The V gene is TRBV9, the J gene TRBJ2-3, with unresolved D. This CDR3 spans 14 amino acids. CDR1 and CDR2 from the germline V gene are SGDLS and YYNGEE. Trimming took off 4 bases at V and 2 bases at J, with 11 bases between the two ends.

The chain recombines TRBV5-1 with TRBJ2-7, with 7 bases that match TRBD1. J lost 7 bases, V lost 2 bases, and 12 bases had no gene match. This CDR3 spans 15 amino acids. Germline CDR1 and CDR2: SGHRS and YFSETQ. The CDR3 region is CASSLQLAGGQEQYF. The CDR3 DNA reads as TGCGCCAGCAGCTTACAACTTGCAGGGGGTCAGGAGCAGTACTTC.

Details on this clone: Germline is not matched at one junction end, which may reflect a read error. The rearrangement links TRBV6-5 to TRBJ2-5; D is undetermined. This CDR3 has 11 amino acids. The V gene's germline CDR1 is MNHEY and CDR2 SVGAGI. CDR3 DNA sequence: TGTGCCAGCAGTTACCAGGAGACCCAGTACTTC. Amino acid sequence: CASSYQETQYF.

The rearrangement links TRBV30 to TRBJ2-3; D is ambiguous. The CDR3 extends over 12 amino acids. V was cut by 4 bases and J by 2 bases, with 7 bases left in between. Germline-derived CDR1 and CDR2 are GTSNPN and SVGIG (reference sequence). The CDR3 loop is CAWTSATDTQYF. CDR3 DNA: TGTGCCTGGACCTCCGCCACAGATACGCAGTATTTT.

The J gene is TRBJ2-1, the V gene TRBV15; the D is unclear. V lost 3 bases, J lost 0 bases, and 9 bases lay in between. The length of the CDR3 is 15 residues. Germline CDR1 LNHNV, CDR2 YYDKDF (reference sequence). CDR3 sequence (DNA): TGTGCCACCAGCAGGGACGGGTTCTCCTACAATGAGCAGTTCTTC. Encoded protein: CATSRDGFSYNEQFF.

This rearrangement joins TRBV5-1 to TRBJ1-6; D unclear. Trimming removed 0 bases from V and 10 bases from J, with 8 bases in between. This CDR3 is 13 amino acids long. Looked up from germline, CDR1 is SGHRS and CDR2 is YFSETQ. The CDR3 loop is CASSLAGYSPLHF. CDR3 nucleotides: TGCGCCAGCAGCTTGGCGGGGTACTCACCCCTCCACTTT. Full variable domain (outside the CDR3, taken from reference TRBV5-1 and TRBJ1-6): KAGVTQTPRYLIKTRGQQVTLSCSPISGHRSVSWYQQTPGQGLQFLFEYFSETQRNKGNFPGRFSGRQFSNSRSEMNVSTLELGDSALYLCASSLAGYSPLHFGNGTRLTVT.